These 21 T cell receptor beta chains came from one sample sequenced in a study of OX40 agonist ivuxolimab in advanced cancers. Some clones are missing from TCRdb's copy, which holds only in-frame ones; the method was immunoSEQ multiplex PCR. The sample lists some 64,000 clones; roughly 81% were seen once. The sequences come from CD4+ or CD8+ T cells sorted from blood, collected in a trial of the OX40 agonist ivuxolimab. The receptor source for this set is an adult with an advanced solid tumor such as melanoma, head and neck, liver or kidney cancer.

This clone was counted a single time. The chain recombines TRBV19 with TRBJ1-3; the D gene is possibly TRBD1 (5 bases). Germline values: CDR1 LNHDA, CDR2 SQIVND (reference sequence). The CDR3 has 17 residues. Deletions cut 7 bases from V and 2 bases from J, with 21 bases between. The CDR3, as DNA: TGTGCCAGTACCTATGCCCCGGTAGGGGCAGCTGGAAACACCATATATTTT. Its protein is CASTYAPVGAAGNTIYF.

The chain joins TRBV27 to TRBJ1-1; tentative D call: TRBD1 (5 bases). This CDR3 is 14 amino acids long. Germline V CDR1 and CDR2: MNHEY, SMNVEV (reference sequence). Trimming shortened V by 3 bases and J by 4 bases, and 12 bases separated the two germline ends. CDR3 coding DNA: TGTGCCAGCAGTTTGGTTAGGGGAGGCACTGAAGCTTTCTTT. Amino acids: CASSLVRGGTEAFF.

The chain links TRBV27 to TRBJ2-7; 7 nucleotides agree with TRBD1. The CDR3 loop spans 14 amino acids. J was trimmed by 0 bases and V by 6 bases; bases with no gene match: 5. CDR1 MNHEY and CDR2 SMNVEV come from the germline V gene (reference sequence). The CDR3 nucleotides read TGTGCCAGCAGCTTGACAGGGTTCTCCTACGAGCAGTACTTC. This codes for CASSLTGFSYEQYF.

This chain uses TRBV5-5 with TRBJ1-5; 9 bases line up with TRBD1. V dropped 4 bases and J dropped 3; count of bases not matched to a gene: 14. The CDR3 is made up of 18 amino acids. Germline V gives CDR1 SGHKS, CDR2 YYEKEE (reference sequence). CDR3 region: CASSPTGGQGFDNQPQHF. The CDR3 nucleotides read TGTGCCAGCAGCCCCACGGGGGGACAGGGCTTTGACAATCAGCCCCAGCATTTT.

V usage is TRBV27 and J usage is TRBJ2-7, with 10 bases matching TRBD2. This CDR3 is built from 16 residues. V trimming: 5 bases; J trimming: 2 bases; junction bases outside the gene matches: 9. Germline CDR1 is MNHEY and CDR2 is SMNVEV (reference sequence). The CDR3 DNA sequence: TGTGCCAGCAGTCCGGCGGAGACTAGCGGGCCCTACGAGCAGTACTTC. As protein: CASSPAETSGPYEQYF.

V usage is TRBV6-1 and J usage is TRBJ1-2; the match to TRBD1 covers 7 bases. V shed 7 bases, J shed 6 bases, and the junction held 11 bases outside the gene matches. The CDR3 consists of 14 residues. From germline, CDR1 is MNHNS and CDR2 SASEGT. This CDR3 is CASTRLGQTHGYTF. The CDR3, as DNA: TGTGCCAGCACTAGACTGGGACAGACGCATGGCTACACCTTC.

This sequence joins TRBV21-1 and TRBJ1-1. TRBV21-1 is a pseudogene. The CDR3 spans 15 residues. The CDR3 DNA reads as TGTGCCAGCAGCAAAGTCGGACCCATGAACACTGAAGCTTTCTTT. The encoded protein is CASSKVGPMNTEAFF.

This chain uses TRBV7-2 with TRBJ2-3; D remains ambiguous. CDR1 and CDR2 (germline): SGHTA, FQGNSA. CDR3 size: 12 residues. The ends were cut back, 4 bases at V and 7 bases at J, with 9 bases in the middle. The CDR3, as DNA: TGTGCCAGCAGCTCGCCCGAGAATACGCAGTATTTT. This gives the protein CASSSPENTQYF.

CDR3 region: CASLNRVQTDTQYF. The CDR3 coding sequence is TGTGCCAGCCTTAACAGGGTTCAGACAGATACGCAGTATTTT. The genes are TRBV18 and TRBJ2-3; maybe TRBD1 (6 bases). V lost 8 bases to trimming and J lost 3 bases, with 15 bases between them. The germline CDR1 and CDR2 sequences are KGHSH and LQKENI. The CDR3 has 14 amino acids.

The gene calls are TRBV30 and TRBJ1-5; perhaps TRBD1 as D (6 bases). Trimming removed 2 bases from V and 0 bases from J, with 14 bases in between. The CDR3 spans 16 residues. Germline V gene lookup returns CDR1 GTSNPN and CDR2 SVGIG (reference sequence). CDR3 amino acids: CAWSPPGGASNQPQHF. In DNA form, the CDR3 reads TGTGCCTGGAGTCCCCCGGGGGGGGCTAGCAATCAGCCCCAGCATTTT.

The CDR3 reads CASSILAGAHEQFF. The CDR3, as DNA: TGTGCCAGTAGTATACTAGCGGGAGCTCATGAGCAGTTCTTC. The chain employs TRBV19 and TRBJ2-1; 10 nucleotides align to TRBD2. This CDR3 is built from 14 residues. Trimming cost V 2 bases and J 8 bases; bases outside gene matches: 3. Germline V lookup: CDR1 LNHDA, CDR2 SQIVND (reference sequence). Drawing the rest from reference TRBV19 and TRBJ2-1, the complete variable domain is DGGITQSPKYLFRKEGQNVTLSCEQNLNHDAMYWYRQDPGQGLRLIYYSQIVNDFQKGDIAEGYSVSREKKESFPLTVTSAQKNPTAFYLCASSILAGAHEQFFGPGTRLTVL.

The chain links TRBV18 to TRBJ2-7; maybe TRBD1 (6 bases). This CDR3 region has 13 residues. Germline-derived CDR1 and CDR2 are KGHSH and LQKENI. The V gene lost 3 bases and the J gene lost 10 bases, with 16 bases spanning the gap. CDR3: CASSPQGLDPQYF. In DNA form, the CDR3 reads TGTGCCAGCTCACCTCAGGGGCTCGATCCCCAGTACTTC.

This chain connects TRBV7-2 to TRBJ2-7; 11 nucleotides line up with TRBD2. The CDR3 is made up of 15 amino acids. CDR1 and CDR2 (germline): SGHTA, FQGNSA. Germline trimming cut 6 bases from V and 4 bases from J; bases unmatched to any gene: 8. CDR3 DNA sequence: TGTGCCAGCAGGGGGGGGACTAGCGGCTCTTACGAGCAGTACTTC. Translating it yields CASRGGTSGSYEQYF. Full variable domain (missing parts from reference TRBV7-2 and TRBJ2-7): GAGVSQSPSNKVTEKGKDVELRCDPISGHTALYWYRQSLGQGLEFLIYFQGNSAPDKSGLPSDRFSAERTGGSVSTLTIQRTQQEDSAVYLCASRGGTSGSYEQYFGPGTRLTVT.

The chain carries TRBV28 and TRBJ2-7; a possible D gene is TRBD2 (7 bases). This CDR3 is built from 16 residues. V was clipped by 3 bases and J by 1 base, with 16 bases between them. Per germline, CDR1 MDHEN and CDR2 SYDVKM. The CDR3 sequence is CASSFGGAVTSYEQYF. CDR3 coding DNA: TGTGCCAGCAGTTTTGGGGGGGCAGTTACTTCCTACGAGCAGTACTTC. The full variable domain, rest sourced from reference TRBV28 and TRBJ2-7, is DVKVTQSSRYLVKRTGEKVFLECVQDMDHENMFWYRQDPGLGLRLIYFSYDVKMKEKGDIPEGYSVSREKKERFSLILESASTNQTSMYLCASSFGGAVTSYEQYFGPGTRLTVT.

The chain has TRBV5-1 and TRBJ2-2; the match to TRBD2 covers 14 bases. Per germline, CDR1 SGHRS and CDR2 YFSETQ. The J segment lost 6 bases and the V segment lost 6 bases, leaving 13 bases of the junction unmatched. This CDR3 region has 18 residues. The DNA of the CDR3 is TGCGCCAGCACTCTCGGGGGACTAGCGGGAGATCGGCCCGGGGAGCTGTTTTTT. It is translated as CASTLGGLAGDRPGELFF.

The chain recombines TRBV2 with TRBJ1-2; D not resolved. The V end lost 1 base, the J end lost 4 bases, and 10 bases lay between the germline ends. Germline V lookup: CDR1 SNHLY, CDR2 FYNNEI. The CDR3 has 14 residues. DNA for the CDR3: TGTGCCAGCAGTGAAGTGTGGCAGTCCTATGGCTACACCTTC. It translates to CASSEVWQSYGYTF. Full variable domain (missing parts from reference TRBV2 and TRBJ1-2): EPEVTQTPSHQVTQMGQEVILRCVPISNHLYFYWYRQILGQKVEFLVSFYNNEISEKSEIFDDQFSVERPDGSNFTLKIRSTKLEDSAMYFCASSEVWQSYGYTFGSGTRLTVV.

The V call is TRBV7-3, the J call TRBJ2-1; TRBD2 agrees at 7 bases. Trimming cost V 5 bases and J 12 bases; bases outside gene matches: 13. Germline V gene sequence: CDR1 SGHTA, CDR2 FQGTGA. This CDR3 is built from 14 residues. The CDR3 region is CASSPPAGSPTQFF. The DNA for the CDR3 is TGTGCCAGCAGCCCCCCAGCGGGGAGCCCAACGCAGTTCTTC.

This chain connects TRBV4-1 to TRBJ1-1; D ambiguous. Trimming took off 1 base at V and 6 bases at J, with 18 bases between the two ends. Germline values: CDR1 MGHRA, CDR2 YSYEKL. This CDR3 contains 16 residues. DNA of the CDR3: TGCGCCAGCAGCCAAGTGCACCTGGTGGTGTACTCTGAAGCTTTCTTT. Translation gives CASSQVHLVVYSEAFF.

V usage is TRBV6-6 and J usage is TRBJ2-2; the D is unclear. The CDR3 is 14 amino acids. Trimming removed 6 bases from V and 0 bases from J, with 8 bases in between. Germline lookup yields CDR1 MNHNY and CDR2 SVGAGI (reference sequence). As DNA, the CDR3 is TGTGCCAGCAGCCGACACACGAACACCGGGGAGCTGTTTTTT. As protein: CASSRHTNTGELFF.

The chain combines TRBV10-3 with TRBJ1-3; perhaps TRBD1 as D (6 bases). Per germline, CDR1 ENHRY and CDR2 SYGVKD. The V end lost 3 bases, the J end lost 4 bases, and 10 bases lay between the germline ends. The CDR3 consists of 14 residues. CDR3 sequence reads: CAISDPGQGNTIYF. The DNA of the CDR3 is TGTGCCATCAGTGACCCGGGACAAGGAAACACCATATATTTT.

The chain links TRBV7-8 to TRBJ1-2; D unresolved. Germline V gene lookup returns CDR1 SGHVS and CDR2 FQNEAQ. This CDR3 spans 14 amino acids. Trimming left V 3 bases short and J 0 bases short, with 8 bases between. Here the CDR3 reads CASSFTSSNYGYTF. DNA of the CDR3: TGTGCCAGCAGCTTTACATCCTCTAACTATGGCTACACCTTC.